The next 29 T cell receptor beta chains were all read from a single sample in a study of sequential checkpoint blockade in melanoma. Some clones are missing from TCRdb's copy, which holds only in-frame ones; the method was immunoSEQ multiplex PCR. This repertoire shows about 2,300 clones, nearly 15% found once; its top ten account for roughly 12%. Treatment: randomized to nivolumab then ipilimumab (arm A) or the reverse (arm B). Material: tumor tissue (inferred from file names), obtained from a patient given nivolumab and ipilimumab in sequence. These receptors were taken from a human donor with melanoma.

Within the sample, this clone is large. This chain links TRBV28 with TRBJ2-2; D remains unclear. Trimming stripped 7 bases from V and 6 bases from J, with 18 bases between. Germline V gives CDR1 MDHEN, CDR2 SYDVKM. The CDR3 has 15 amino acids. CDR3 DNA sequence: TGTGCCAGCACTTCCGATATGCCGCGCGCCGGGGAGCTGTTTTTT. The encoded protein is CASTSDMPRAGELFF.

As DNA, the CDR3 is TGTGCCAGCAGCTCCCCGAGGGCCCGAGGTGGCAATGAGCAGTTCTTC. Residues: CASSSPRARGGNEQFF. The chain carries TRBV7-5 and TRBJ2-1; the D call TRBD2 from the table was never checked on the DNA. TRBV7-5 is marked as a pseudogene. The CDR3 has 16 residues.

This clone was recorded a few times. CDR3 sequence (DNA): TGTGCCACGACGCCCCGGGGTTTAAAAGAGACCCAGTACTTC. Encoded protein: CATTPRGLKETQYF. V and J are TRBV19 and TRBJ2-5; D is perhaps TRBD2 (5 bases). This CDR3 is built from 14 residues. Trimming took off 10 bases at V and 3 bases at J, with 18 bases between the two ends. Germline V CDR1 and CDR2: LNHDA, SQIVND (reference sequence).

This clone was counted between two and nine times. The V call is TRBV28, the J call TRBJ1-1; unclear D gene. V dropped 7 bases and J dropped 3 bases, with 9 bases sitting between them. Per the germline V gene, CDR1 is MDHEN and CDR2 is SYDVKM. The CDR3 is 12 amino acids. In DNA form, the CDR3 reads TGTGCCAGCACCGGGGTGTACACTGAAGCTTTCTTT. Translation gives CASTGVYTEAFF.

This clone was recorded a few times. CDR3 in DNA: TGTGCCAGCAGCCTAGGACAGTACTCTGGAAACACCATATATTTT. This gives the protein CASSLGQYSGNTIYF. The chain links TRBV28 to TRBJ1-3, with D possibly matching TRBD1 (6 bases). The length of the CDR3 is 15 residues. Trimming took off 6 bases at V and 0 bases at J, with 12 bases between the two ends. Germline CDR1 is MDHEN and CDR2 is SYDVKM.

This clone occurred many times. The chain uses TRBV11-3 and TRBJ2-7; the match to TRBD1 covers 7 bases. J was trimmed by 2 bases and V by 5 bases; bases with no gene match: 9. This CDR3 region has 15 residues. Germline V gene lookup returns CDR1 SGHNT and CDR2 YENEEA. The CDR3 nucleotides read TGTGCCAGCAGCACCCCGGGACAGAGAGCCTACGAGCAGTACTTC. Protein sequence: CASSTPGQRAYEQYF.

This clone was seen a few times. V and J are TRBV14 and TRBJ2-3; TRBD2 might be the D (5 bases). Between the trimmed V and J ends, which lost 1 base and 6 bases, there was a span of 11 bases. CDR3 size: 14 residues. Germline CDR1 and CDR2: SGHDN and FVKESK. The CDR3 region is CASSQAGRRDTQYF. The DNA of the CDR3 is TGTGCCAGCAGCCAAGCGGGAAGGAGGGATACGCAGTATTTT.

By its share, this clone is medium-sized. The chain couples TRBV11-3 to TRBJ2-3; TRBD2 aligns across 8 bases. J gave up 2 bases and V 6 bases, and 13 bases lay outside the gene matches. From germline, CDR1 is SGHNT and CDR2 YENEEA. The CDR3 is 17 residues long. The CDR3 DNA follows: TGTGCCAGCAGACGATCCGCCAGCGGGAGAATCACAGATACGCAGTATTTT. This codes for CASRRSASGRITDTQYF. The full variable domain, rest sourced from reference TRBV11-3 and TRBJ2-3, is EAGVVQSPRYKIIEKKQPVAFWCNPISGHNTLYWYLQNLGQGPELLIRYENEEAVDDSQLPKDRFSAERLKGVDSTLKIQPAELGDSAVYLCASRRSASGRITDTQYFGPGTRLTVL.

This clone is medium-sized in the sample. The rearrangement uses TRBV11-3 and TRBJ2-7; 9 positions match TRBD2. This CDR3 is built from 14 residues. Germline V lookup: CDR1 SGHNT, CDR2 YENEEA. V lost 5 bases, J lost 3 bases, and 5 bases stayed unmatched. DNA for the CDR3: TGTGCCAGCAGCCCGACTAGCGGCTACTACGAGCAGTACTTC. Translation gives CASSPTSGYYEQYF.

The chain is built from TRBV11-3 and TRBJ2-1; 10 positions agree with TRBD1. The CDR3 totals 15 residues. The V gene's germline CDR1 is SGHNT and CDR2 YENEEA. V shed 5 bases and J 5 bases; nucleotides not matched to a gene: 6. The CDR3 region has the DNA TGTGCCAGCAGCGTAGGGACAGGGGAACACAATGAGCAGTTCTTC. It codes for CASSVGTGEHNEQFF.

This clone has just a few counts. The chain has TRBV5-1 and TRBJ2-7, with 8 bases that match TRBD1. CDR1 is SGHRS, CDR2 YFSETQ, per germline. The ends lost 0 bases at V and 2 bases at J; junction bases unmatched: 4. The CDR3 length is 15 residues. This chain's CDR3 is CASSLERTGTYEQYF. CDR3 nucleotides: TGCGCCAGCAGCTTGGAAAGGACAGGGACCTACGAGCAGTACTTC. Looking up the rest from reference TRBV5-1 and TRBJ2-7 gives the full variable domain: KAGVTQTPRYLIKTRGQQVTLSCSPISGHRSVSWYQQTPGQGLQFLFEYFSETQRNKGNFPGRFSGRQFSNSRSEMNVSTLELGDSALYLCASSLERTGTYEQYFGPGTRLTVT.

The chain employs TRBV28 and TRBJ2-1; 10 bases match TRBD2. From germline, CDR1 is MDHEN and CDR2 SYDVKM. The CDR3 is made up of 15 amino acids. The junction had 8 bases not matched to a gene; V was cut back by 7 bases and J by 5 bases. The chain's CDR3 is CASTPGLAGDNEQFF. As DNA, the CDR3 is TGTGCCAGCACCCCTGGTCTAGCGGGAGACAATGAGCAGTTCTTC. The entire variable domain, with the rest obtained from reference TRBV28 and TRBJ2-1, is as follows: DVKVTQSSRYLVKRTGEKVFLECVQDMDHENMFWYRQDPGLGLRLIYFSYDVKMKEKGDIPEGYSVSREKKERFSLILESASTNQTSMYLCASTPGLAGDNEQFFGPGTRLTVL.

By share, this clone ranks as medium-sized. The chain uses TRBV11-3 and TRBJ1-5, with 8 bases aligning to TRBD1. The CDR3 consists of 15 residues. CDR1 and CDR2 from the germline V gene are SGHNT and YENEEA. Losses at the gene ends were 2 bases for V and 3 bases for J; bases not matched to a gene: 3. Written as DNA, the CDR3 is TGTGCCAGCAGCTTAACAGGGGGGAACAATCAGCCCCAGCATTTT. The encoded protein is CASSLTGGNNQPQHF.

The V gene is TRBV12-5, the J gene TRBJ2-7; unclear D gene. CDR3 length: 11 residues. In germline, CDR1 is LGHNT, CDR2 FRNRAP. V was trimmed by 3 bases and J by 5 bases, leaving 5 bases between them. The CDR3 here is CASGLRDEQYF. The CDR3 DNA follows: TGTGCTAGTGGTTTAAGGGACGAGCAGTACTTC.

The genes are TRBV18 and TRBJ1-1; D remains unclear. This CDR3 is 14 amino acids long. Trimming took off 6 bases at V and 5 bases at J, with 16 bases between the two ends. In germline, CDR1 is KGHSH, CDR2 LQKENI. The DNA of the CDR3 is TGTGCCAGCTCCCAGATTGATGTGGGGACTGAAGCTTTCTTT. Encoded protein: CASSQIDVGTEAFF.

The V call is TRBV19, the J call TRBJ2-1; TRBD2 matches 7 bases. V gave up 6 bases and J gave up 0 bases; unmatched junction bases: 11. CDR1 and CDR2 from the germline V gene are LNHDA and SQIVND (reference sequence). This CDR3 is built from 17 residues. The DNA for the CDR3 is TGTGCCAGTAGCCTCACGGACGGCGGGAGCTCCTACAATGAGCAGTTCTTC. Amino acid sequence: CASSLTDGGSSYNEQFF. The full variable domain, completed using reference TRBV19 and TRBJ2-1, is DGGITQSPKYLFRKEGQNVTLSCEQNLNHDAMYWYRQDPGQGLRLIYYSQIVNDFQKGDIAEGYSVSREKKESFPLTVTSAQKNPTAFYLCASSLTDGGSSYNEQFFGPGTRLTVL.

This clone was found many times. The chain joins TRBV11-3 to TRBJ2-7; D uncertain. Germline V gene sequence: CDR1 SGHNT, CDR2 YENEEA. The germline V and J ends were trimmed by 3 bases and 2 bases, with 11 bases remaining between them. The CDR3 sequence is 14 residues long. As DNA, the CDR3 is TGTGCCAGCAGCTTTGACGTACCTACCTACGAGCAGTACTTC. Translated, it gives CASSFDVPTYEQYF.

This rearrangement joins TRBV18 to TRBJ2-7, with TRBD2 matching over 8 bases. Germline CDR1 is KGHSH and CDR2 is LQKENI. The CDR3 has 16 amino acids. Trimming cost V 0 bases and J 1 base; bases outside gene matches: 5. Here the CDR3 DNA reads TGTGCCAGCTCACCACCGCGGACTAGCCGGTCCTACGAGCAGTACTTC. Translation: CASSPPRTSRSYEQYF.

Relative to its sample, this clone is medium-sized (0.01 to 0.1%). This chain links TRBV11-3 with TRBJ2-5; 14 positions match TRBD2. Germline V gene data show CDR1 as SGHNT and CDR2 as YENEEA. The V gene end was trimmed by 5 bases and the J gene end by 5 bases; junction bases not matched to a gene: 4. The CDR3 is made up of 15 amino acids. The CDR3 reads CASSLGTSGSETQYF. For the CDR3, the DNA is TGTGCCAGCAGCCTAGGGACTAGCGGGAGCGAGACCCAGTACTTC.

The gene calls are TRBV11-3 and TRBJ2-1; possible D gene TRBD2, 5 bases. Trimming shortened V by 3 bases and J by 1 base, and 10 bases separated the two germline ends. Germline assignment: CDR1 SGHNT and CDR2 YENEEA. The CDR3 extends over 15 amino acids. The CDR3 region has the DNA TGTGCCAGCAGCTTGGAAGGAGGATCCTACAATGAGCAGTTCTTC. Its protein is CASSLEGGSYNEQFF.

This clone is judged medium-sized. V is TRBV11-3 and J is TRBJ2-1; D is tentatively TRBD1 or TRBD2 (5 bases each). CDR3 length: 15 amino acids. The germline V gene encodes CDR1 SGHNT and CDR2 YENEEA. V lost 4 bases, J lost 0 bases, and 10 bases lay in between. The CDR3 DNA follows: TGTGCCAGCAGCTCGTGGGACCTCTCCTACAATGAGCAGTTCTTC. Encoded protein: CASSSWDLSYNEQFF.

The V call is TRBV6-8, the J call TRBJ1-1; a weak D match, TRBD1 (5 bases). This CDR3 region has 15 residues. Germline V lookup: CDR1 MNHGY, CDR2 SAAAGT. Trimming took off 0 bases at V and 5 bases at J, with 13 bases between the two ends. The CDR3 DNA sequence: TGTGCCAGCAGTTACTCCCGGGGGTGGGTGACTGAAGCTTTCTTT. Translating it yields CASSYSRGWVTEAFF.

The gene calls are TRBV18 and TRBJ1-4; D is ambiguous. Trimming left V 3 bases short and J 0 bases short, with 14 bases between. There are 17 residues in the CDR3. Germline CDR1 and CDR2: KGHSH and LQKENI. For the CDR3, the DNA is TGTGCCAGCTCACCGCTTAAGTACGGTGCAACTAATGAAAAACTGTTTTTT. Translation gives CASSPLKYGATNEKLFF.

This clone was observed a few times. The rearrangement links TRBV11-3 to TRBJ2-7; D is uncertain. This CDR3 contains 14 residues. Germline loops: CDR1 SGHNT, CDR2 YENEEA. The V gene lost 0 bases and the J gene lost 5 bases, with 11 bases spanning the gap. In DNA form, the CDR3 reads TGTGCCAGCAGCTTAGATCCCCAGGTTAACGAGCAGTACTTC. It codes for CASSLDPQVNEQYF. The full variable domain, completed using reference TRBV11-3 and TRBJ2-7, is EAGVVQSPRYKIIEKKQPVAFWCNPISGHNTLYWYLQNLGQGPELLIRYENEEAVDDSQLPKDRFSAERLKGVDSTLKIQPAELGDSAVYLCASSLDPQVNEQYFGPGTRLTVT.

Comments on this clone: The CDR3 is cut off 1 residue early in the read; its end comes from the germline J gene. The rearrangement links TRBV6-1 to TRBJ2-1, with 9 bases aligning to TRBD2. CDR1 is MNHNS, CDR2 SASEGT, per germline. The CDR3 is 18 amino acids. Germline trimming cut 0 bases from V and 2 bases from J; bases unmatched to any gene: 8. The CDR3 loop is CASSEALRASGTYNEQFF. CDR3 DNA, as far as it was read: TGTGCCAGCAGTGAAGCGCTTCGGGCTAGCGGGACCTACAATGAGCAGTTC.

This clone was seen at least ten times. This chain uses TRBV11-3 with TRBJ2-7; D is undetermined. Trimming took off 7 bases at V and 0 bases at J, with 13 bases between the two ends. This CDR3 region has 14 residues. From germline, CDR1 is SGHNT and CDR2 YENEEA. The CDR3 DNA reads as TGTGCCAGCACCGAGGCGCATTCCTCCTACGAGCAGTACTTC. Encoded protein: CASTEAHSSYEQYF.

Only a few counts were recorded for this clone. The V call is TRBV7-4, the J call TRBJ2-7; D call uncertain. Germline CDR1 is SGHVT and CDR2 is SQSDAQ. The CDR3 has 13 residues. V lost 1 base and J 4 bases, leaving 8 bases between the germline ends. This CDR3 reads CASSLVGTYEQYF. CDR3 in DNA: TGTGCCAGCAGCTTAGTTGGCACTTACGAGCAGTACTTC.

CDR3 in amino acids: CASSNGQGGELFF. For the CDR3, the DNA is TGTGCCAGTAGTAATGGTCAGGGTGGGGAGCTGTTTTTT. The chain combines TRBV19 with TRBJ2-2; tentatively, D is TRBD1 (5 bases). The germline gives CDR1 LNHDA, CDR2 SQIVND (reference sequence). The CDR3 contains 13 residues. V was shortened by 4 bases and J by 8 bases, with 11 bases between the two germline ends.

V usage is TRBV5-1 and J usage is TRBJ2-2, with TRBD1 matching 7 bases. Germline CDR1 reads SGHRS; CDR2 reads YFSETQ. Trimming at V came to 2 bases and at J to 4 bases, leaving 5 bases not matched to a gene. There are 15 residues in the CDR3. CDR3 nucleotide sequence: TGCGCCAGCAGCTTCAAAGGGGGCGGCACCGGGGAGCTGTTTTTT. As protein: CASSFKGGGTGELFF.